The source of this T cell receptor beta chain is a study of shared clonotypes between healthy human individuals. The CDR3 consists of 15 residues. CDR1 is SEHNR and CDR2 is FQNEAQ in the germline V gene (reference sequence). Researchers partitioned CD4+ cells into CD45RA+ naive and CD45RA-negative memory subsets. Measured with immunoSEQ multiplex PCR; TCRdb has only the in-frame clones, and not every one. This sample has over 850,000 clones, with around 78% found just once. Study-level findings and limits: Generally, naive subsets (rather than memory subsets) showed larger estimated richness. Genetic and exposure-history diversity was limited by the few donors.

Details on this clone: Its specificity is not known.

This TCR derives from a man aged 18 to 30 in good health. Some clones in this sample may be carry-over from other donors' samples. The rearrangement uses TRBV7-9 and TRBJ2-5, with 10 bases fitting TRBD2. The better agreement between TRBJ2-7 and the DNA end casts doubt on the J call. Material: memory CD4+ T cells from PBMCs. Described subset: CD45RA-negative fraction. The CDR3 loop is CASSLGTSGLYEQYF. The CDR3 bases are TGTGCCAGCAGCTTAGGGACTAGCGGCCTCTACGAGCAGTACTTC.